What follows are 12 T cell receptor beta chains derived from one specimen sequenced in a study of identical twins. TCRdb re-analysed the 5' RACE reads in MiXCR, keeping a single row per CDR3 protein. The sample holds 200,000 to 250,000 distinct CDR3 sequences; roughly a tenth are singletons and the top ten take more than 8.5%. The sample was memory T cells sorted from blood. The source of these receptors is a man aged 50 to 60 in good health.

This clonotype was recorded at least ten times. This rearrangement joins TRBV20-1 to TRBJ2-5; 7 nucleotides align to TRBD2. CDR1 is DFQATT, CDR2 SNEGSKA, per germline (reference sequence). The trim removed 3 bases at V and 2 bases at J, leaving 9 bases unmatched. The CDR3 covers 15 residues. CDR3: CSARISGNKQETQYF. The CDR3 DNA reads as TGCAGTGCTAGGATAAGCGGGAACAAGCAAGAGACCCAGTACTTC.

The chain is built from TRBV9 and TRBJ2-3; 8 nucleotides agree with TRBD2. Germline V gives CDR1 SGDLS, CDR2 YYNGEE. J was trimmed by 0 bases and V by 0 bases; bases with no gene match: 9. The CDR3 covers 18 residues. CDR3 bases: TGTGCCAGCAGCGTAGTTGGAAGCGGGGGCACTAGCACAGATACGCAGTATTTT. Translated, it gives CASSVVGSGGTSTDTQYF.

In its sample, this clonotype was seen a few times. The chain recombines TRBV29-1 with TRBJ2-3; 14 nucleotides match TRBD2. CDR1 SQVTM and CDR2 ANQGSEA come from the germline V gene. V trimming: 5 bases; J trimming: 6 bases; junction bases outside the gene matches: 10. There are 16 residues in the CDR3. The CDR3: CSVSEGTSGSRDTQYF. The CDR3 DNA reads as TGCAGCGTTTCCGAGGGGACTAGCGGGAGTAGGGATACGCAGTATTTT.

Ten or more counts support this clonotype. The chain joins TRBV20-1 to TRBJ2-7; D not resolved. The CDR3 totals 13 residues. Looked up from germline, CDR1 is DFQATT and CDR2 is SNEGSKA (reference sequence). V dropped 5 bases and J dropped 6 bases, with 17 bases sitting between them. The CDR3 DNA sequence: TGCAGTGCTCCGACCTCGGTCGGTGGCGAGCAGTACTTC. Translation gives CSAPTSVGGEQYF.

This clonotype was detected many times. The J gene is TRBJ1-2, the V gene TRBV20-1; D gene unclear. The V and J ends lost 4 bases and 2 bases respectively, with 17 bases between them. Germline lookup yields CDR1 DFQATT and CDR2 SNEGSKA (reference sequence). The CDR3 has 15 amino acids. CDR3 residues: CSAKPPSGGNYGYTF. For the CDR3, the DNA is TGCAGTGCTAAACCCCCGTCAGGAGGAAACTATGGCTACACCTTC.

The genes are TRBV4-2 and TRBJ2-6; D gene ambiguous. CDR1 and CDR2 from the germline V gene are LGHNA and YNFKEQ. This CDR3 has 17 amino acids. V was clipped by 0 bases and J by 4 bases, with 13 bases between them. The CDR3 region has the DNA TGTGCCAGCAGCCAAGATATGACGGCCTCCGGGGCCAACGTCCTGACTTTC. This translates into CASSQDMTASGANVLTF.

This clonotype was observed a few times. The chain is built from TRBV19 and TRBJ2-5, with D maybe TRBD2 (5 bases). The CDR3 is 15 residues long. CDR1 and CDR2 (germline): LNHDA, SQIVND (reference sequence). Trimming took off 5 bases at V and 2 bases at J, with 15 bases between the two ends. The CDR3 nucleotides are TGTGCCAGTAGTGACCAACACGGGATTCAAGAGACCCAGTACTTC. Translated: CASSDQHGIQETQYF.

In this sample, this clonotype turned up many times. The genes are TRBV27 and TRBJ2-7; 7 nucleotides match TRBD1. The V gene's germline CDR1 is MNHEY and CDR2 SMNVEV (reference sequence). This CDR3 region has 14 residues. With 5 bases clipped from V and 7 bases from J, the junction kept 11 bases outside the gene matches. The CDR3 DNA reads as TGTGCCAGCAGTACAACCCGACAGGGAAGGGAGCAGTACTTC. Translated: CASSTTRQGREQYF.

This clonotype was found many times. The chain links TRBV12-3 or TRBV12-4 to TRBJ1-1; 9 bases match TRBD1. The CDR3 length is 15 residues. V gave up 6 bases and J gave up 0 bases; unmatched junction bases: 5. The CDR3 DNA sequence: TGTGCCAGCAGCCCGAGGACAGGGGTGAACACTGAAGCTTTCTTT. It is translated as CASSPRTGVNTEAFF.

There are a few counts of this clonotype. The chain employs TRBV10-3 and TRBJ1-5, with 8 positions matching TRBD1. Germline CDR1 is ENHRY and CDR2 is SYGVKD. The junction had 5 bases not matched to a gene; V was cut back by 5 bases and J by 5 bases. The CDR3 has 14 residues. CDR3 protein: CAISSSQGDQPQHF. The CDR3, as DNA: TGTGCCATCAGTTCTTCACAGGGGGATCAGCCCCAGCATTTT.

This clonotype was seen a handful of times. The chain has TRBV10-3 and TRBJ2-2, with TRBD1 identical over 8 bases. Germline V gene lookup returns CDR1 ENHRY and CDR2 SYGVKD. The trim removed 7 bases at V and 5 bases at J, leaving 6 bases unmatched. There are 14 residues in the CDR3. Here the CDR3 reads CAITGQERTGELFF. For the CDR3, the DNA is TGTGCCATCACGGGACAGGAGAGGACCGGGGAGCTGTTTTTT.

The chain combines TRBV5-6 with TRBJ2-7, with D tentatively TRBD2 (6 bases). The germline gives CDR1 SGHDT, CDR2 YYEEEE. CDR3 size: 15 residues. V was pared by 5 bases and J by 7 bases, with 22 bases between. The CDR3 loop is CASSSAGTLREEQYF. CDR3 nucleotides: TGTGCCAGCAGTTCCGCGGGGACTCTCCGGGAAGAGCAGTACTTC.